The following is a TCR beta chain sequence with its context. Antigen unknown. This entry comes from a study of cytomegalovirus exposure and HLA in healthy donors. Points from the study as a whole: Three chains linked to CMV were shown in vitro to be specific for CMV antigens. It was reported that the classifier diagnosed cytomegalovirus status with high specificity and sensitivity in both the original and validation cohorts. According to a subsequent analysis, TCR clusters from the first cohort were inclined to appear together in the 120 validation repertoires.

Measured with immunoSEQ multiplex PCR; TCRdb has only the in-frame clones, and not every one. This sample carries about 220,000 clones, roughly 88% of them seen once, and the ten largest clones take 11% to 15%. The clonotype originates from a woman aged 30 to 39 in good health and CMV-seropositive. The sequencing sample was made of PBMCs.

CDR3 protein: CASSPGRLNQPQHF. The CDR3 DNA reads as TGCGCCAGCAGCCCAGGACGGCTCAATCAGCCCCAGCATTTT. V is TRBV4-1 and J is TRBJ1-5; D is undetermined. The germline V gene encodes CDR1 MGHRA and CDR2 YSYEKL. This CDR3 has 14 residues. V gave up 4 bases and J gave up 3 bases, with 10 bases separating them.